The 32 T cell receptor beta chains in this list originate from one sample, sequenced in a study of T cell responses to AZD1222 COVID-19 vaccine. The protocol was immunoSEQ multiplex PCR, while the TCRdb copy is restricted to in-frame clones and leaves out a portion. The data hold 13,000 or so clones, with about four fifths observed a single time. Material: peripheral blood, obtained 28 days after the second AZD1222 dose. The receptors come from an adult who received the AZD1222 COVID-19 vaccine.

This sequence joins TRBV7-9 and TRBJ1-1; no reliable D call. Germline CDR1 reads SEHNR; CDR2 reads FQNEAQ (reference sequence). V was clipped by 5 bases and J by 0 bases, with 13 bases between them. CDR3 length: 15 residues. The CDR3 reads CASSPGEWVNTEAFF. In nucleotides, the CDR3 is TGTGCCAGCAGCCCCGGGGAGTGGGTGAACACTGAAGCTTTCTTT.

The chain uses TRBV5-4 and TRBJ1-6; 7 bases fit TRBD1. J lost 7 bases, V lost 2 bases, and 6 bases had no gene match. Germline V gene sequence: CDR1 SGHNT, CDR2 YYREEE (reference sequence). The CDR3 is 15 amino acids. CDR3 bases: TGTGCCAGCAGCTTAAGTCAGGGGGTAAATTCACCCCTCCACTTT. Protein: CASSLSQGVNSPLHF.

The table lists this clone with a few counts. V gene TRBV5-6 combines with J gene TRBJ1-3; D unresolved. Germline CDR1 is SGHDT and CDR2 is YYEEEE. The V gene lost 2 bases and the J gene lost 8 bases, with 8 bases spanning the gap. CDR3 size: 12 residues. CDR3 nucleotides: TGTGCCAGCAGCTTAGGTCGTGACACCATATATTTT. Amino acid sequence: CASSLGRDTIYF.

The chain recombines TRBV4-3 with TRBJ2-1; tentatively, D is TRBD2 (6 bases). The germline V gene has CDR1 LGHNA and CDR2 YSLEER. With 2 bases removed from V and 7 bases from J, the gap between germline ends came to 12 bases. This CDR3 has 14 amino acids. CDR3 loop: CASSQRERTNEQFF. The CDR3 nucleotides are TGCGCCAGCAGCCAACGGGAGAGAACGAATGAGCAGTTCTTC.

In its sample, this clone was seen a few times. The DNA of the CDR3 is TGTGCCAGCAGCTCAGGAGGGAGCGGGAAGTTCGAGCAGTACTTC. Translation gives CASSSGGSGKFEQYF. The chain carries TRBV7-9 and TRBJ2-7; the match to TRBD2 covers 7 bases. Germline V gene lookup returns CDR1 SEHNR and CDR2 FQNEAQ (reference sequence). J was trimmed by 6 bases and V by 4 bases; bases with no gene match: 12. CDR3 size: 15 residues.

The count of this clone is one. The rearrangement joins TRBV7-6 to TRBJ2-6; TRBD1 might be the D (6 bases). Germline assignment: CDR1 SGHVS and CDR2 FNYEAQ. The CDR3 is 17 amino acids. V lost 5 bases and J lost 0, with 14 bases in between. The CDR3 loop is CASSADSRTSGANVLTF. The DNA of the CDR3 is TGTGCCAGCAGCGCGGACAGCCGAACCTCTGGGGCCAACGTCCTGACTTTC.

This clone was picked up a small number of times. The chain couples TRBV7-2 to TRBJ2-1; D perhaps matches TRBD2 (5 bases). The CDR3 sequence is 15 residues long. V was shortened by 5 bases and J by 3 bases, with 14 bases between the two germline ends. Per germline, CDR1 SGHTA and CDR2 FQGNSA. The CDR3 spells CASSPAEGFYNEQFF. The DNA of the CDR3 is TGTGCCAGCAGCCCGGCAGAGGGATTCTACAATGAGCAGTTCTTC.

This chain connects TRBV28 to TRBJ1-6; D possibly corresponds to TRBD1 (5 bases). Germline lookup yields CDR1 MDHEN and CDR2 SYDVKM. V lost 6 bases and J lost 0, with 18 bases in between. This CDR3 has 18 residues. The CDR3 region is CASSYDRWGSSYNSPLHF. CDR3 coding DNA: TGTGCCAGCAGCTATGACCGTTGGGGGAGCTCCTATAATTCACCCCTCCACTTT.

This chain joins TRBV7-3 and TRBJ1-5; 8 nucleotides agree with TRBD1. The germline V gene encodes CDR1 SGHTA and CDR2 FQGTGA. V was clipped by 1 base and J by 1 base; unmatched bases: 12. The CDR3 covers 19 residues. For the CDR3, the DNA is TGTGCCAGCAGCTTAAATGGGACAGGCCCATCCCCCAGCAATCAGCCCCAGCATTTT. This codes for CASSLNGTGPSPSNQPQHF.

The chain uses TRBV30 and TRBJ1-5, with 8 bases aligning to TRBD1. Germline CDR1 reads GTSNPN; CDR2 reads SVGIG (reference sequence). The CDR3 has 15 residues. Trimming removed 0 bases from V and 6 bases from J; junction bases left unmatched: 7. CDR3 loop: CAWSVAGGFLQPQHF. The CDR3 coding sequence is TGTGCCTGGAGTGTAGCAGGGGGCTTTCTTCAGCCCCAGCATTTT.

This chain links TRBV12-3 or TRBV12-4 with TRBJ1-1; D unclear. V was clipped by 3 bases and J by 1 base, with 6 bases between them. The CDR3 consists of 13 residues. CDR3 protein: CASSLWGNTEAFF. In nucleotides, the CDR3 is TGTGCCAGCAGTTTGTGGGGGAACACTGAAGCTTTCTTT.

The CDR3 nucleotides read TGTGCCTGGAGTGTCCCCGGGAGGGTTACCGGGGAGCTGTTTTTT. Its protein product is CAWSVPGRVTGELFF. The rearrangement links TRBV30 to TRBJ2-2; 8 nucleotides match TRBD2. Germline assignment: CDR1 GTSNPN and CDR2 SVGIG (reference sequence). The ends lost 0 bases at V and 5 bases at J; junction bases unmatched: 5. The CDR3 is 15 residues long.

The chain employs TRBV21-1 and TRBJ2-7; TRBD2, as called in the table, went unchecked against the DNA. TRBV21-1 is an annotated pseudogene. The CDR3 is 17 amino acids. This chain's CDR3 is CASRKELRSGASYEQYF. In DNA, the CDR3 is TGTGCCAGCAGGAAAGAACTTAGGAGCGGGGCCTCCTACGAGCAGTACTTC.

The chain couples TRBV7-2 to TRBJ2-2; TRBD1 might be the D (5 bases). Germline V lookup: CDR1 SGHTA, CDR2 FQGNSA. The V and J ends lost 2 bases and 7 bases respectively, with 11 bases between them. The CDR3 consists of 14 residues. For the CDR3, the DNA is TGTGCCAGCAGCTTAAGCAGGGCAGGCGGGGAGCTGTTTTTT. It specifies CASSLSRAGGELFF.

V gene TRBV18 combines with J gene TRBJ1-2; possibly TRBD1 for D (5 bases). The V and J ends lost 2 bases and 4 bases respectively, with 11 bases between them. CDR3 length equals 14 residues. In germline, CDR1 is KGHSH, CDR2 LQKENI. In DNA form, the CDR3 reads TGTGCCAGCTCACCAGCGGGGGAGGGCTATGGCTACACCTTC. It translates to CASSPAGEGYGYTF.

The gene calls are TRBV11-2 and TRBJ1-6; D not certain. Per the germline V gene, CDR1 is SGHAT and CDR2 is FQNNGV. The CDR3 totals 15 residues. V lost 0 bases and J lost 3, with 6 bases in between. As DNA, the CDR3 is TGTGCCAGCAGCTTAGATTACTTCTATAATTCACCCCTCCACTTT. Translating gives CASSLDYFYNSPLHF.

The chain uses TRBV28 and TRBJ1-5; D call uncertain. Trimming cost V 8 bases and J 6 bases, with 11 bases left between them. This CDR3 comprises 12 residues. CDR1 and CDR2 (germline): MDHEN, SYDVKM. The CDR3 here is CASAVGSQPQHF. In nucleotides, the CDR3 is TGTGCCAGCGCCGTCGGGAGTCAGCCCCAGCATTTT.

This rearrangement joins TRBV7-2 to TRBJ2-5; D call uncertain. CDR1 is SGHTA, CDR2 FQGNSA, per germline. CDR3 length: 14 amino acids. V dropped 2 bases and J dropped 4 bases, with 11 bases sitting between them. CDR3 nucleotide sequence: TGTGCCAGCAGCTTAAATTGGCAGCTAGAGACCCAGTACTTC. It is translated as CASSLNWQLETQYF.

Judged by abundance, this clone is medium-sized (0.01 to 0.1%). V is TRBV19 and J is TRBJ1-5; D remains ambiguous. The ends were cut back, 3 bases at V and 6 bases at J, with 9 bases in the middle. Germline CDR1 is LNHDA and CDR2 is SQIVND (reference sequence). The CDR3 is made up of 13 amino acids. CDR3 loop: CASSIGFSQPQHF. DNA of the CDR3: TGTGCCAGTAGTATTGGCTTTAGTCAGCCCCAGCATTTT.

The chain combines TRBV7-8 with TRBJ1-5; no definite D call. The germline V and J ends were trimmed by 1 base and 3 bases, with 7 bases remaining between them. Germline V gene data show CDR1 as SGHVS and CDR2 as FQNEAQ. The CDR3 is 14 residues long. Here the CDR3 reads CASSLDYHNQPQHF. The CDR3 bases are TGTGCCAGCAGCTTAGATTACCACAATCAGCCCCAGCATTTT. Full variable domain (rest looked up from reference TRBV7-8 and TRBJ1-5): GAGVSQSPRYKVAKRGQDVALRCDPISGHVSLFWYQQALGQGPEFLTYFQNEAQLDKSGLPSDRFFAERPEGSVSTLKIQRTQQEDSAVYLCASSLDYHNQPQHFGDGTRLSIL.

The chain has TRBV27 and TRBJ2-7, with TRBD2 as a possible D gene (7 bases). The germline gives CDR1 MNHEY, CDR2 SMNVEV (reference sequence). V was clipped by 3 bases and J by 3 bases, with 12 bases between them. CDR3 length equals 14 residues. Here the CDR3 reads CASSFGGRNYEQYF. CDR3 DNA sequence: TGTGCCAGCAGTTTCGGGGGGCGAAACTACGAGCAGTACTTC.

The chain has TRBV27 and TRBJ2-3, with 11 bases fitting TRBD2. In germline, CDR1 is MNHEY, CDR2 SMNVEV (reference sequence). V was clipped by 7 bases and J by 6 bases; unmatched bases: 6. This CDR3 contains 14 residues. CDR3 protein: CASNLAGGLDTQYF. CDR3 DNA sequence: TGTGCCAGCAACTTAGCGGGGGGGCTGGATACGCAGTATTTT.

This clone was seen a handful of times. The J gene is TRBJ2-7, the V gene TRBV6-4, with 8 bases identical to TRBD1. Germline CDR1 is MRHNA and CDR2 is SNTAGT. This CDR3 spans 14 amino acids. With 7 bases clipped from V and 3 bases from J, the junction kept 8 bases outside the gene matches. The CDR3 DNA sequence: TGTGCCAGCAATTTACAGGGGGGTCGCTACGAGCAGTACTTC. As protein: CASNLQGGRYEQYF.

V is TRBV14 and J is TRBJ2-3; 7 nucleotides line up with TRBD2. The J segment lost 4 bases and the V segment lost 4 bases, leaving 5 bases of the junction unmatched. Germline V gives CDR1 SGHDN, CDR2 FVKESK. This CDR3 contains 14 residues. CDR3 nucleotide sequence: TGTGCCAGCAGCCTCGGACTAGTCCCAGATACGCAGTATTTT. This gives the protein CASSLGLVPDTQYF. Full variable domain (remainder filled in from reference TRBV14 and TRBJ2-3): EAGVTQFPSHSVIEKGQTVTLRCDPISGHDNLYWYRRVMGKEIKFLLHFVKESKQDESGMPNNRFLAERTGGTYSTLKVQPAELEDSGVYFCASSLGLVPDTQYFGPGTRLTVL.

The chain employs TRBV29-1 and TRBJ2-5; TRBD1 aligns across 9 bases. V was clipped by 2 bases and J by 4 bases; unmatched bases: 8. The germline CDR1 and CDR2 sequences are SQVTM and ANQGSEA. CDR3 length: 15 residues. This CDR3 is CSVETWTGARETQYF. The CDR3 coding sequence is TGCAGCGTTGAAACCTGGACAGGGGCGCGAGAGACCCAGTACTTC.

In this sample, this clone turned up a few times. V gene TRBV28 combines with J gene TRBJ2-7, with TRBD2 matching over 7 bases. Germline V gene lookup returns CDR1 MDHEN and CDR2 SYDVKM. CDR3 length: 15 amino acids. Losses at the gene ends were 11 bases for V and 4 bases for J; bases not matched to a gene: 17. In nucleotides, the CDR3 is TGTGCCTCTCGGGATCCCGCAGCGGGAATGTACGAGCAGTACTTC. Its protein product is CASRDPAAGMYEQYF.

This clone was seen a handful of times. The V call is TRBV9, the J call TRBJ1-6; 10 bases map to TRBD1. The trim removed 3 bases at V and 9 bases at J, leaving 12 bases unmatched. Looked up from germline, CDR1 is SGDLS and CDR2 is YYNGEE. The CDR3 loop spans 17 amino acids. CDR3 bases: TGTGCCAGCAGCGCCGGAGATGGACAGGGGGTGGCTTCACCCCTCCACTTT. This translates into CASSAGDGQGVASPLHF.

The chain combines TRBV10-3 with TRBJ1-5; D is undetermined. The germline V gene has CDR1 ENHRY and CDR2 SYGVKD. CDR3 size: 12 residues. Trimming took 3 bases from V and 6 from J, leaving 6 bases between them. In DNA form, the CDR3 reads TGTGCCATCAGTGATTACGCTCAGCCCCAGCATTTT. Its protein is CAISDYAQPQHF.

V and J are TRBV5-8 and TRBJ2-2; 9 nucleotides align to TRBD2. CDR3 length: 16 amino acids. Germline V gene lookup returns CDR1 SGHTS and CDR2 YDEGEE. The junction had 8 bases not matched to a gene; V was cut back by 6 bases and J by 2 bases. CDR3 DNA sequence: TGTGCCAGCACCATGGGACTAGCCGTCAACACCGGGGAGCTGTTTTTT. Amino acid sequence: CASTMGLAVNTGELFF.

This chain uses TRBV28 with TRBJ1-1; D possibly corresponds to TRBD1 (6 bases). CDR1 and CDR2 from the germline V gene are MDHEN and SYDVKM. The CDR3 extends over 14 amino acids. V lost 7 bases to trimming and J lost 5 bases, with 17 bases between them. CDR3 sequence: CASNIGGGATEAFF. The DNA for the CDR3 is TGTGCCAGCAACATAGGGGGGGGCGCGACTGAAGCTTTCTTT.

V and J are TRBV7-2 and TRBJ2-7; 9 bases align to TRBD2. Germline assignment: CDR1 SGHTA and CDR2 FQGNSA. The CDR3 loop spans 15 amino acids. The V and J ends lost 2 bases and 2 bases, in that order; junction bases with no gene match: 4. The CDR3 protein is CASSLRSGRPYEQYF. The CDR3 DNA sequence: TGTGCCAGCAGCTTACGAAGCGGGAGGCCCTACGAGCAGTACTTC.

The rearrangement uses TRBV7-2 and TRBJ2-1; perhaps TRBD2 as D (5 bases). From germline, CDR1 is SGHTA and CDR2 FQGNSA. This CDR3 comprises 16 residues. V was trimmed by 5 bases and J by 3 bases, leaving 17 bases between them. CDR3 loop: CASSPRGGWGYNEQFF. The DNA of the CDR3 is TGTGCCAGCAGCCCGCGAGGCGGGTGGGGCTACAATGAGCAGTTCTTC.